These 2 T cell receptor beta chains were sequenced from one sample in a study of T cells expressing NK-cell markers. TCRdb re-analyzed the 5' RACE reads; it lists each CDR3 protein once, without DNA. The ten most abundant clones cover more than 3.5% of a sample with 250,000 to 300,000 distinct CDR3 sequences. Material for sequencing was blood T cells: a sorted CD56 or NKG2C T cell subset, CD4+ or CD8+ T cells, or bulk PBMC T cells (not recorded which). These receptor sequences come from a woman aged 18 to 75 in good health.

This chain uses TRBV19 with TRBJ1-1; TCRdb's D gene call, TRBD1, goes unchecked for lack of DNA. The CDR3 covers 14 residues. Germline values: CDR1 LNHDA, CDR2 SQIVND (reference sequence). CDR3 sequence: CATRGGAVNTEAFF.

The V and J genes are TRBV18 and TRBJ2-1; TCRdb designates TRBD1, a call that cannot be tested without DNA. The germline gives CDR1 KGHSH, CDR2 LQKENI. The CDR3 extends over 12 amino acids. CDR3: CASSAYRDEQFF. The full variable domain, rest sourced from reference TRBV18 and TRBJ2-1, is NAGVMQNPRHLVRRRGQEARLRCSPMKGHSHVYWYRQLPEEGLKFMVYLQKENIIDESGMPKERFSAEFPKEGPSILRIQQVVRGDSAAYFCASSAYRDEQFFGPGTRLTVL.